Described below is a single TCR beta chain sequence and its context. The sample comes from a study of sequential checkpoint blockade in melanoma. Across the whole study: Randomization was 1:1 between first-line nivolumab→ipilimumab and ipilimumab→nivolumab.

The CDR3 spans 16 residues. V gave up 6 bases and J gave up 5 bases, with 21 bases separating them. Germline lookup yields CDR1 MNHNY and CDR2 SVGAGI (reference sequence). Using immunoSEQ multiplex PCR, the repertoire was profiled, and TCRdb retains in-frame clones only, with some absent. The table shows roughly 12,000 clones, with almost 80% occurring only once. Treatment of the sample: randomized to nivolumab then ipilimumab (arm A) or the reverse (arm B). Live CD3+CD8+ CD19− CD56− cells were sorted from PBMCs. The sample in question was CD8+ T cells sorted from blood (inferred from file names), obtained from a patient given nivolumab and ipilimumab in sequence. The V gene is TRBV6-6, the J gene TRBJ2-3, with D perhaps matching TRBD1 (6 bases). The sequence was obtained from a human donor with melanoma. In nucleotides, the CDR3 is TGTGCCAGCAGCCACTCGTGGCAGGGGATCGGAGATACGCAGTATTTT. Amino acid sequence: CASSHSWQGIGDTQYF.